Below, 20 T cell receptor beta chains from the same sample are listed, as sequenced in a study of shared clonotypes between healthy human individuals. Some clones are missing from TCRdb's copy, which holds only in-frame ones; the method was immunoSEQ multiplex PCR. The sample includes about 490,000 clones, approximately 80% of them seen just once. The sample comprised PBMCs. These receptors all come from a woman aged 40-49 years in good health. Some clones in this sample may be carry-over from other donors' samples.

The chain links TRBV10-1 to TRBJ2-7, with a possible D match to TRBD2 (6 bases). Germline V gene lookup returns CDR1 WNHNN and CDR2 SYGVQD (reference sequence). The ends were cut back, 0 bases at V and 5 bases at J, with 17 bases in the middle. This CDR3 spans 16 amino acids. The CDR3 spells CASSESWRGSIHEQYF. The CDR3 bases are TGCGCCAGCAGTGAGTCTTGGAGGGGAAGTATCCACGAGCAGTACTTC.

The chain employs TRBV6-5 and TRBJ1-1; no clear D gene. From germline, CDR1 is MNHEY and CDR2 SVGAGI. The CDR3 extends over 14 amino acids. V lost 6 bases and J lost 1, with 12 bases in between. Here the CDR3 DNA reads TGTGCCAGCAGCCGAGCCGACGGGAACACTGAAGCTTTCTTT. Its translation is CASSRADGNTEAFF.

The chain links TRBV7-9 to TRBJ2-1; D might be TRBD1 or TRBD2, each matching 6 bases. The CDR3 spans 19 residues. V lost 1 base and J 8 bases, leaving 27 bases between the germline ends. CDR1 is SEHNR and CDR2 is FQNEAQ in the germline V gene (reference sequence). The CDR3 bases are TGTGCCAGCAGCTTAGATATTAGGGGGGCCTTATTTACTCAGGATGAGCAGTTCTTC. Protein sequence: CASSLDIRGALFTQDEQFF.

This chain connects TRBV5-1 to TRBJ1-1, with TRBD1 matching over 7 bases. The CDR3 totals 15 residues. V dropped 3 bases and J dropped 5; count of bases not matched to a gene: 10. The V gene's germline CDR1 is SGHRS and CDR2 YFSETQ. CDR3 protein: CASSSTTGVGTEAFF. Written as DNA, the CDR3 is TGCGCCAGCAGCTCGACCACAGGGGTAGGGACTGAAGCTTTCTTT.

This clone appeared a few times. This likely stems from a read error, as it lies one base from a far larger clone. The rearrangement uses TRBV4-2 and TRBJ1-1; no definite D call. This CDR3 spans 13 amino acids. Trimming took 5 bases from V and 0 from J, leaving 7 bases between them. Germline CDR1 is LGHNA and CDR2 is YNFKEQ. The CDR3 reads CASSAQMNTEAFF. CDR3 nucleotides: TGTGCCAGCAGCGCACAGATGAACACTGAAGCTTTCTTT.

The rearrangement joins TRBV19 to TRBJ1-2; tentative D call: TRBD1 (6 bases). Germline assignment: CDR1 LNHDA and CDR2 SQIVND (reference sequence). The CDR3 runs to 14 residues. Trimming took 4 bases from V and 4 from J, leaving 13 bases between them. As DNA, the CDR3 is TGTGCCAGTAGTAGGGACACCTCTGTCTATGGCTACACCTTC. Translation gives CASSRDTSVYGYTF.

The rearrangement links TRBV6-6 to TRBJ1-2; D is ambiguous. CDR1 and CDR2 from the germline V gene are MNHNY and SVGAGI (reference sequence). Trimming removed 5 bases at V and 8 bases at J, with 12 bases between. CDR3 length: 12 amino acids. The DNA of the CDR3 is TGTGCCAGCAGTGCGAACAAGGAGGGCTACACCTTC. Protein sequence: CASSANKEGYTF.

The V and J genes are TRBV7-9 and TRBJ2-1; TRBD1 is a possible D gene (6 bases). In germline, CDR1 is SEHNR, CDR2 FQNEAQ (reference sequence). This CDR3 has 12 amino acids. V shed 6 bases and J shed 9 bases, with 12 bases lying between them. The CDR3 here is CASSRGQTEQFF. CDR3 nucleotides: TGTGCCAGCAGTCGCGGACAGACTGAGCAGTTCTTC.

This clone was detected only a few times. The rearrangement links TRBV19 to TRBJ1-2; D is perhaps TRBD1 (6 bases). Between the trimmed V and J ends, which lost 3 bases and 5 bases, there was a span of 16 bases. The germline gives CDR1 LNHDA, CDR2 SQIVND (reference sequence). The CDR3 runs 15 residues. CDR3 residues: CASSISGKGGYGYTF. CDR3 bases: TGTGCCAGTAGTATTTCGGGAAAGGGGGGATATGGCTACACCTTC.

This sequence joins TRBV7-2 and TRBJ1-3; TRBD1 is a possible D gene (5 bases). V lost 4 bases and J 0 bases, leaving 16 bases between the germline ends. Germline CDR1 SGHTA, CDR2 FQGNSA. The CDR3 totals 17 residues. This CDR3 reads CASSSGRGPRSGNTIYF. CDR3 sequence (DNA): TGTGCCAGCAGCTCCGGACGGGGACCCCGCTCTGGAAACACCATATATTTT. Looking up the rest from reference TRBV7-2 and TRBJ1-3 gives the full variable domain: GAGVSQSPSNKVTEKGKDVELRCDPISGHTALYWYRQSLGQGLEFLIYFQGNSAPDKSGLPSDRFSAERTGGSVSTLTIQRTQQEDSAVYLCASSSGRGPRSGNTIYFGEGSWLTVV.

This chain joins TRBV29-1 and TRBJ2-1, with 7 bases matching TRBD2. V lost 2 bases to trimming and J lost 2 bases; unmatched junction nucleotides: 3. Germline assignment: CDR1 SQVTM and CDR2 ANQGSEA. There are 14 residues in the CDR3. This CDR3 is CSVERDYPYNEQFF. CDR3 nucleotides: TGCAGCGTTGAAAGGGACTACCCCTACAATGAGCAGTTCTTC.

The rearrangement links TRBV4-3 to TRBJ2-7, with 16 bases fitting TRBD2. After removal of 3 bases from V and 3 bases from J, the junction contained 2 bases not matched to a gene. Germline CDR1 reads LGHNA; CDR2 reads YSLEER. The CDR3 sequence is 16 residues long. CDR3 bases: TGCGCCAGCAGCCAGGGACTAGCGGGAGGGGTCTACGAGCAGTACTTC. Translated: CASSQGLAGGVYEQYF.

The V and J genes are TRBV7-9 and TRBJ2-2; D is possibly TRBD1 (5 bases). This CDR3 has 15 residues. Germline loops: CDR1 SEHNR, CDR2 FQNEAQ (reference sequence). The germline V and J ends were trimmed by 5 bases and 5 bases, with 15 bases remaining between them. The CDR3, as DNA: TGTGCCAGCAGCCCAGGTTGGGGCCGTACCGGGGAGCTGTTTTTT. Translating gives CASSPGWGRTGELFF.

This clone was counted a single time. The V gene is TRBV6-6, the J gene TRBJ2-7; 11 bases match TRBD2. The germline gives CDR1 MNHNY, CDR2 SVGAGI (reference sequence). There are 15 residues in the CDR3. The J segment lost 1 base and the V segment lost 8 bases, leaving 7 bases of the junction unmatched. The CDR3 sequence is CASEGTSGSSYEQYF. In nucleotides, the CDR3 is TGTGCCAGCGAAGGAACTAGCGGGAGTTCCTACGAGCAGTACTTC.

For this clone: This specimen includes other DNA sequences encoding the same CDR3. The chain joins TRBV2 to TRBJ2-4; a possible D gene is TRBD2 (6 bases). This CDR3 is 14 amino acids long. From germline, CDR1 is SNHLY and CDR2 FYNNEI. V lost 4 bases to trimming and J lost 7 bases, with 14 bases between them. The CDR3 here is CASSVGLARNIQYF. The DNA for the CDR3 is TGTGCCAGCAGTGTAGGGCTAGCGAGGAACATTCAGTACTTC.

The CDR3 DNA is TGTGCCTGGAGTGTAACTATCAGGGGGCATGGCTACACCTTC. Amino acids: CAWSVTIRGHGYTF. The V gene is TRBV30, the J gene TRBJ1-2, with 8 bases identical to TRBD1. The V gene end was trimmed by 0 bases and the J gene end by 6 bases; junction bases not matched to a gene: 6. CDR3 length: 14 amino acids. In germline, CDR1 is GTSNPN, CDR2 SVGIG (reference sequence).

The genes are TRBV7-2 and TRBJ1-1, with D unclear. CDR3 length equals 13 residues. The germline CDR1 and CDR2 sequences are SGHTA and FQGNSA. The V end was cut by 2 bases, the J end by 8 bases, with 12 bases between. As DNA, the CDR3 is TGTGCCAGCAGCTTACTGGTAAACCGGGAAGCTTTCTTT. Residues: CASSLLVNREAFF.

V is TRBV7-2 and J is TRBJ1-2; possibly TRBD1 for D (5 bases). V shed 1 base and J shed 0 bases, with 15 bases lying between them. This CDR3 has 17 residues. Looked up from germline, CDR1 is SGHTA and CDR2 is FQGNSA. CDR3 sequence: CASSLVGVAGSNYGYTF. CDR3 sequence (DNA): TGTGCCAGCAGCTTAGTCGGGGTGGCAGGGTCTAACTATGGCTACACCTTC. Supplemented by reference TRBV7-2 and TRBJ1-2, the full variable domain reads GAGVSQSPSNKVTEKGKDVELRCDPISGHTALYWYRQSLGQGLEFLIYFQGNSAPDKSGLPSDRFSAERTGGSVSTLTIQRTQQEDSAVYLCASSLVGVAGSNYGYTFGSGTRLTVV.

The rearrangement joins TRBV19 to TRBJ2-7; 8 bases map to TRBD1. The germline V gene encodes CDR1 LNHDA and CDR2 SQIVND (reference sequence). The V and J ends lost 5 bases and 2 bases, in that order; junction bases with no gene match: 2. CDR3 length equals 13 residues. The CDR3 here is CASSGTGPYEQYF. CDR3 nucleotides: TGTGCCAGTAGTGGGACAGGTCCCTACGAGCAGTACTTC.

The CDR3 DNA follows: TGTGCCAGTAGTGGGACAGGGGGGGCCGGGGAGCTGTTTTTT. Its protein is CASSGTGGAGELFF. The chain combines TRBV19 with TRBJ2-2, with 11 bases lining up with TRBD1. V lost 5 bases, J lost 6 bases, and 2 bases stayed unmatched. This CDR3 contains 14 residues. Germline V gene lookup returns CDR1 LNHDA and CDR2 SQIVND (reference sequence).